These T cell receptor beta chains were read from a single sample in a study of chemoradiotherapy in HPV16-positive cancers. Generated by immunoSEQ multiplex PCR, the TCRdb table keeps only in-frame clones and is missing some. The sample has tens of thousands of clones, 73% seen once. The sample was acquired from a patient who underwent chemoradiotherapy. The receptors shown here come from a human donor with HPV-associated anogenital cancer. Each CDR3 is given with its conserved first and last residue. The order of the fields is V gene, J gene, clone size, D gene, CDR3 protein, CDR3 DNA. A D gene is named only where the DNA matches it firmly. The listing skips clone size in some rows; elsewhere it reads once, few, many or a size class.

>TRBV5-1|TRBJ1-1|NA|NA
CASSAGGPVNTEAFF
TGCGCCAGCAGCGCTGGGGGGCCCGTGAACACTGAAGCTTTCTTT
>TRBV13|TRBJ1-3|NA|NA
CASSERGTGNTIYF
TGTGCCAGCAGCGAGAGGGGAACTGGAAACACCATATATTTT
>TRBV19|TRBJ2-3|NA|TRBD2
CASSMAGGRGFTDTQYF
TGTGCCAGTAGTATGGCGGGGGGTAGGGGGTTCACAGATACGCAGTATTTT
>TRBV19|TRBJ1-5|few|NA
CASSTGSPQPQHF
TGTGCCAGTAGTACCGGGTCCCCACAGCCCCAGCATTTT
>TRBV2|TRBJ2-7|few|NA
CASSEEELKQYF
TGTGCCAGCAGTGAAGAGGAGTTGAAGCAGTACTTC
>TRBV7-2|TRBJ2-7|NA|TRBD2
CASSLAAGAHYEQYF
TGTGCCAGCAGCTTAGCTGCGGGAGCTCACTACGAGCAGTACTTC
>TRBV19|TRBJ1-3|NA|TRBD1
CASSVSGTGALSGNTIYF
TGTGCCAGTAGTGTCTCCGGGACAGGGGCCCTCTCTGGAAACACCATATATTTT
>TRBV7-9|TRBJ1-1|once|NA
CASTFDKNTEAFF
TGTGCCAGCACCTTTGACAAAAACACTGAAGCTTTCTTT
>TRBV29-1|TRBJ2-7|few|NA
CSVDGGSYEQYF
TGCAGCGTTGATGGGGGGTCCTACGAGCAGTACTTC
>TRBV28|TRBJ1-5|NA|TRBD1
CASSLEQGGLAQHF
TGTGCCAGCAGTTTAGAACAGGGGGGATTAGCCCAGCATTTT
>TRBV7-6|TRBJ2-7|once|TRBD1
CASSLATGGSYEQYF
TGTGCCAGCAGCTTGGCTACAGGGGGCTCCTACGAGCAGTACTTC
>TRBV28|TRBJ2-3|NA|NA
CASSFRVFGTDTQYF
TGTGCCAGCAGTTTTCGAGTTTTCGGAACAGATACGCAGTATTTT
>TRBV28|TRBJ1-3|NA|NA
CASTLSPSSGNTIYF
TGTGCCAGCACCCTAAGCCCGAGCTCTGGAAACACCATATATTTT
>TRBV13|TRBJ1-6|NA|NA
CASSLGTTRSSYNSPLHF
TGTGCCAGCAGCTTGGGGACAACAAGGAGCTCCTATAATTCACCCCTCCACTTT
>TRBV30|TRBJ2-7|NA|TRBD1
CAWSKKGQGAFEQYF
TGTGCCTGGAGTAAGAAGGGACAGGGGGCGTTCGAGCAGTACTTC
>TRBV5-4|TRBJ1-2|few|NA
CASRSGTGWNYGYTF
TGTGCCAGCAGGTCCGGTACAGGATGGAACTATGGCTACACCTTC
>TRBV5-1|TRBJ1-4|NA|TRBD1
CASSLRGQTNEKLFF
TGCGCCAGCAGTCTTCGGGGACAGACTAATGAAAAACTGTTTTTT
>TRBV6-5|TRBJ1-2|NA|TRBD1
CASSYSTGLDGYTF
TGTGCCAGCAGTTACTCGACAGGGTTGGATGGCTACACCTTC
>TRBV6-1|TRBJ2-5|NA|TRBD1
CASREGQAQETQYF
TGTGCCAGCAGGGAGGGACAGGCCCAAGAGACCCAGTACTTC
>TRBV7-2|TRBJ2-7|NA|NA
CASSLVPPGIGHKEQYF
TGTGCCAGCAGCTTAGTTCCTCCAGGGATTGGTCACAAAGAGCAGTACTTC
>TRBV5-1|TRBJ1-1|NA|TRBD1
CASSSTQGTTEAFF
TGCGCCAGCAGCTCAACACAGGGGACCACTGAAGCTTTCTTT
>TRBV10-3|TRBJ2-7|NA|NA
CAISESNSYEQYF
TGTGCCATCAGTGAAAGTAATTCCTACGAGCAGTACTTC
>TRBV4-3|TRBJ2-5|NA|NA
CASSQDAQGRREQYF
TGCGCCAGCAGCCAAGATGCCCAGGGCCGTAGGGAGCAGTACTTC
>TRBV5-1|TRBJ2-7|NA|TRBD1
CASSLSGTGEQYF
TGCGCCAGCAGCTTATCCGGGACAGGCGAGCAGTACTTC
>TRBV28|TRBJ2-3|NA|TRBD2
CASSPYAGGHGTDTQYF
TGTGCCAGCAGCCCTTACGCGGGGGGCCACGGCACAGATACGCAGTATTTT
>TRBV2|TRBJ1-2|NA|TRBD1
CASGTVYGYTF
TGTGCCAGCGGGACAGTCTATGGCTACACCTTC
>TRBV11-3|TRBJ1-2|NA|NA
CASRPDGGSNYGYTF
TGTGCCAGCAGGCCTGATGGGGGCTCTAACTATGGCTACACCTTC
>TRBV7-8|TRBJ2-1|NA|NA
CASGAAYNEQFF
TGTGCCAGCGGCGCGGCCTACAATGAGCAGTTCTTC
>TRBV30|TRBJ2-5|NA|NA
CAWSRAQTQYF
TGTGCCTGGAGCCGCGCACAGACCCAGTACTTC
>TRBV7-2|TRBJ1-2|NA|TRBD1
CASSELQGANGYTF
TGTGCCAGCAGTGAATTACAGGGGGCAAATGGCTACACCTTC
>TRBV7-2|TRBJ2-1|once|NA
CASSLVGAAVDNEQFF
TGTGCCAGCAGCTTAGTAGGCGCCGCTGTCGACAATGAGCAGTTCTTC
>TRBV6-5|TRBJ1-1|NA|TRBD1
CASSYLLGGGVGEAFF
TGTGCCAGCAGTTACCTCCTGGGAGGGGGCGTCGGTGAAGCTTTCTTT
>TRBV9|TRBJ2-3|NA|NA
CASSSTWGITDTQYF
TGTGCCAGCAGTAGTACGTGGGGGATCACAGATACGCAGTATTTT
>TRBV14|TRBJ1-4|NA|NA
CASSPRSNEKLFF
TGTGCCAGCAGCCCCCGAAGTAATGAAAAACTGTTTTTT
>TRBV28|TRBJ1-5|once|NA
CASKKRTVDSNQPQHF
TGTGCCAGCAAAAAGAGGACAGTTGATAGCAATCAGCCCCAGCATTTT
>TRBV14|TRBJ2-2|NA|NA
CASSLLGGAGELFF
TGTGCCAGCAGCCTATTGGGGGGAGCCGGGGAGCTGTTTTTT